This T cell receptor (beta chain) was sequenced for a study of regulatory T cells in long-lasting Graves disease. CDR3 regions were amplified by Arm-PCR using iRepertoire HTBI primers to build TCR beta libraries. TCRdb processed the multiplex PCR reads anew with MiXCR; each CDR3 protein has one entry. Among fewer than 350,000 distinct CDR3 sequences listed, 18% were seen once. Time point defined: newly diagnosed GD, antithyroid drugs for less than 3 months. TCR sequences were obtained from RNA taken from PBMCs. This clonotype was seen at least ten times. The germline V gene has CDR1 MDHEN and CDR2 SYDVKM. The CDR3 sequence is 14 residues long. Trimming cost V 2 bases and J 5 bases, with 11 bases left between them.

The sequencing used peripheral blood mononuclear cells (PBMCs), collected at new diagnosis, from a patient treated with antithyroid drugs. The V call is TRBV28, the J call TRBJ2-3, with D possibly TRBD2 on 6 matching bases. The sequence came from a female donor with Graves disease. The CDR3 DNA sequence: TGTGCCAGCAGTTTAGATGGAGGGATAGATACGCAGTATTTT. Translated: CASSLDGGIDTQYF.